What follows is one TCR beta chain and its context. The junction differs from germline at one of its ends, possibly a read error. The CDR3 has 15 residues. The germline gives CDR1 SGHRS, CDR2 YFSETQ. This sample is drawn from a study of shared clonotypes between healthy human individuals. Here immunoSEQ multiplex PCR was the method, and the copy in TCRdb shows in-frame clones only, minus some. The repertoire holds about 1 million clones, more than 65% seen once, with around 1.4% in the top ten. The receptor was isolated from a man aged 18 to 35 in good health. Material for sequencing was memory CD4+ T cells sorted from blood. Subset in this sample: CD45RA-negative fraction. The gene calls are TRBV5-1 and TRBJ1-1; D call uncertain. The CDR3 reads CASSGYREAAAEAFF. CDR3 bases: TGTGCCAGCAGCGGGTATAGGGAGGCGGCCGCTGAAGCTTTCTTT.